What follows describes a single TCR beta chain. Its cognate antigen is unknown. The data originate from a study of cytomegalovirus exposure and HLA in healthy donors. Primers included in the PCR were 60 Vbeta and 13 Jbeta primers. The table came from immunoSEQ multiplex PCR; TCRdb's copy has only in-frame clones and leaves some out. In total, the table holds roughly 73,000 clones. Notes on the study in general: Across donors, presence/absence analyses took sequencing depth to be roughly uniform.

This TCR derives from a female donor in good health and CMV-seropositive. What was sequenced was PBMCs.

CDR3 sequence reads: CASSVGSRQGGYEQYF. The CDR3 nucleotides read TGTGCCAGCAGTGTCGGTTCCAGACAGGGGGGTTACGAGCAGTACTTC. The V gene is TRBV6-1, the J gene TRBJ2-7; 9 bases are shared with TRBD1. With 4 bases clipped from V and 4 bases from J, the junction kept 11 bases outside the gene matches. This CDR3 has 16 residues. Germline lookup yields CDR1 MNHNS and CDR2 SASEGT.